Sequencing of this TCR beta chain was carried out in a study of HIV-infected patients and healthy controls. The wider study: No general T-cell lymphocytopenia was present, and per-chain CDR3 totals resembled those of controls.

With regard to this clonotype: Its antigen is currently unknown.

Alpha and beta constant-region primers primed reverse transcription of about 0.5 ug RNA. Separate chain-specific third strand synthesis with multiplexing indices produced the alpha and beta libraries. MiXCR was run by TCRdb on the 5' RACE reads, yielding one entry per CDR3 protein. The table has some 6,600 distinct CDR3 sequences, more than 7.5% seen once; the top ten hold around 20%. Roughly three months, about 14 weeks, into antiretroviral therapy, follow-up blood was collected. The repertoire came from unfractionated whole blood and reflected all unsorted peripheral T cells. In germline, CDR1 is MDHEN, CDR2 SYDVKM. The CDR3 is 16 residues long. Unmatched junction bases numbered 5, after V lost 4 bases and J lost 0 bases. Study-wide points: Study cohorts differed slightly in age and sex, but this did not explain diversity differences.

The V and J genes are TRBV28 and TRBJ2-1; TRBD2 matches at 8 bases. The sample here was blood, taken during antiretroviral therapy. The TCR was taken from an adult with HIV infection. DNA for the CDR3: TGTGCCAGCAGTTCCTCTGCGGGGGGCTCCTACAATGAGCAGTTCTTC. Its translation: CASSSSAGGSYNEQFF.